Here is one T cell receptor beta chain with its context. Its target is not known. This entry belongs to a study of shared clonotypes between healthy human individuals. Study-wide results and limits: For sorted subsets, rarefaction showed incomplete sequencing despite large depth.

The repertoire was sequenced with immunoSEQ multiplex PCR; TCRdb's copy has only in-frame clones and lacks some. The table lists hundreds of thousands of clones, around 95% of them singletons. Trimming removed 3 bases at V and 5 bases at J, with 8 bases between. The V gene's germline CDR1 is LNHDA and CDR2 SQIVND (reference sequence). This CDR3 contains 13 residues. Naivety among CD8 cells was defined by CD45RO negativity and positive CCR7 selection, thereby excluding terminally differentiated effector memory CD45RA+ cells. Donors, without exception, were Caucasian adults residing in Nashville, Tennessee.

The sequence was collected from a woman aged 30 to 39 in good health. Sequencing was done on a sample of naive CD8+ T cells sorted from blood. This rearrangement joins TRBV19 to TRBJ1-5, with D possibly being TRBD1 (6 bases). The CDR3, as DNA: TGTGCCAGTAGTATCGGGGGGCATCAGCCCCAGCATTTT. Translation gives CASSIGGHQPQHF.